One sample yielded the 18 T cell receptor beta chains listed below, sequenced in a study of CD8+ T cells in alopecia areata. Treatment specified: oral pan-JAK inhibitor, 5-10 mg twice daily. Extracted RNA was reverse transcribed into cDNA, the sequencing template. The table came from immunoSEQ multiplex PCR; TCRdb's copy has only in-frame clones and leaves some out. The sample has under 300,000 clones, about three fifths seen once. The material sequenced was CD4+ T cells sorted from blood, taken around week 52, from a patient treated with tofacitinib. These receptors were taken from a human donor with alopecia areata.

The chain links TRBV2 to TRBJ1-6, with 7 bases fitting TRBD1. V trimming: 6 bases; J trimming: 10 bases; junction bases outside the gene matches: 9. Germline loops: CDR1 SNHLY, CDR2 FYNNEI. The CDR3 loop spans 14 amino acids. CDR3 in amino acids: CASRETGQESPLHF. As DNA, the CDR3 is TGTGCCAGCAGAGAGACAGGGCAGGAGTCACCCCTCCACTTT.

This clone was picked up many times. The chain employs TRBV2 and TRBJ2-1; 15 positions agree with TRBD2. V shed 11 bases, J shed 0 bases, and the junction held 8 bases outside the gene matches. The germline CDR1 and CDR2 sequences are SNHLY and FYNNEI. The CDR3 sequence is 17 residues long. This CDR3 reads CAGQGLAGGSSYNEQFF. Here the CDR3 DNA reads TGTGCCGGCCAGGGACTAGCGGGGGGCAGCTCCTACAATGAGCAGTTCTTC.

The chain recombines TRBV7-9 with TRBJ2-7, with TRBD1 as a possible D gene (6 bases). Per the germline V gene, CDR1 is SEHNR and CDR2 is FQNEAQ (reference sequence). V was shortened by 7 bases and J by 5 bases, with 15 bases between the two germline ends. The CDR3 is 13 residues long. The CDR3: CASTRGRGDEQYF. For the CDR3, the DNA is TGTGCCAGCACCCGTGGCAGGGGCGACGAGCAGTACTTC.

This chain joins TRBV4-1 and TRBJ2-3; D uncertain. This CDR3 contains 13 residues. Trimming removed 1 base from V and 6 bases from J, with 8 bases in between. CDR1 MGHRA and CDR2 YSYEKL come from the germline V gene. The CDR3 sequence: CASSQVESDTQYF. DNA of the CDR3: TGCGCCAGCAGCCAAGTAGAATCGGATACGCAGTATTTT.

The rearrangement uses TRBV28 and TRBJ1-2, with D unclear. In germline, CDR1 is MDHEN, CDR2 SYDVKM. V gave up 8 bases and J gave up 7 bases, with 17 bases separating them. The CDR3 consists of 13 residues. The CDR3 loop is CASVSGPRSGYTF. CDR3 nucleotide sequence: TGTGCCAGCGTTTCCGGGCCCCGGTCTGGCTACACCTTC.

This clone was detected a few times. In nucleotides, the CDR3 is TGTGCCAGCAGCTTTCAGGGGACGAACTATCTCCAAGAGACCCAGTACTTC. Its protein product is CASSFQGTNYLQETQYF. The rearrangement joins TRBV5-6 to TRBJ2-5, with D perhaps TRBD1 (6 bases). Germline values: CDR1 SGHDT, CDR2 YYEEEE. V was cut by 2 bases and J by 1 base, with 18 bases left in between. The CDR3 has 17 residues.

The chain employs TRBV15 and TRBJ2-2; 7 bases line up with TRBD2. The V segment lost 8 bases and the J segment 6 bases; nucleotides outside the gene matches: 3. Germline V gene sequence: CDR1 LNHNV, CDR2 YYDKDF (reference sequence). The CDR3 spans 12 residues. CDR3 DNA sequence: TGTGCCACCGAGCGGGGAGCCGGGGAGCTGTTTTTT. Protein: CATERGAGELFF.

To note about this clone: One end of the junction does not line up with germline, which may come from a read error. This rearrangement joins TRBV30 to TRBJ1-6, with D uncertain. Germline CDR1 reads GTSNPN; CDR2 reads SVGIG (reference sequence). This CDR3 is 14 amino acids long. The CDR3 DNA sequence: TGTGCCTGGATAGGGCCCAGCTATAATTCGCCCCTCCACTTT. Its protein is CAWIGPSYNSPLHF.

The count of this clone is one. The CDR3 loop is CASSYRKYREGFRQFF. DNA for the CDR3: TGTGCCAGCAGTTACCGAAAGTACAGGGAAGGGTTCCGGCAGTTCTTC. This chain links TRBV6-5 with TRBJ2-1; TRBD1 is a possible D gene (6 bases). The CDR3 is made up of 16 amino acids. The germline V gene has CDR1 MNHEY and CDR2 SVGAGI. V shed 2 bases and J shed 12 bases, with 23 bases lying between them.

This chain joins TRBV27 and TRBJ1-2, with D unresolved. The length of the CDR3 is 15 residues. In germline, CDR1 is MNHEY, CDR2 SMNVEV (reference sequence). V was clipped by 8 bases and J by 2 bases, with 18 bases between them. For the CDR3, the DNA is TGTGCCAGCGGTCCCGTGCGGGCATCAAACTATGGCTACACCTTC. This codes for CASGPVRASNYGYTF.

This clone has more than one count but fewer than ten. This chain joins TRBV5-4 and TRBJ1-6; D not resolved. CDR3 length: 14 residues. Germline CDR1 SGHNT, CDR2 YYREEE (reference sequence). Trimming took off 0 bases at V and 9 bases at J, with 10 bases between the two ends. The CDR3, as DNA: TGTGCCAGCAGCTTGGCCGGCGGAGCTTCACCCCTCCACTTT. It encodes CASSLAGGASPLHF.

The chain employs TRBV4-1 and TRBJ2-3, with D unclear. The ends were cut back, 0 bases at V and 8 bases at J, with 9 bases in the middle. Germline-derived CDR1 and CDR2 are MGHRA and YSYEKL. The CDR3 covers 13 residues. The CDR3 loop reads CASSQDYWATQYF. CDR3 nucleotides: TGCGCCAGCAGCCAAGATTACTGGGCTACGCAGTATTTT.

A few counts support this clone. The gene calls are TRBV6-5 and TRBJ1-2; 10 bases align to TRBD1. Looked up from germline, CDR1 is MNHEY and CDR2 is SVGAGI. V trimming: 2 bases; J trimming: 7 bases; junction bases outside the gene matches: 7. The CDR3 sequence is 15 residues long. The CDR3 DNA sequence: TGTGCCAGCAGTTACGGGGGACAGGGGTCGATTGGCTACACCTTC. It specifies CASSYGGQGSIGYTF.

This rearrangement joins TRBV6-6 to TRBJ1-1; possible D gene TRBD1, 5 bases. Per the germline V gene, CDR1 is MNHNY and CDR2 is SVGAGI (reference sequence). This CDR3 contains 16 residues. V shed 2 bases and J shed 0 bases, with 13 bases lying between them. This chain's CDR3 is CASSYTGRGMNTEAFF. CDR3 nucleotides: TGTGCCAGCAGTTACACGGGAAGGGGTATGAACACTGAAGCTTTCTTT.

CDR3 nucleotide sequence: TGCGCCAGCAGCCAAGGCCCCCCGGGAAGGGAGGACGAGACCCAGTACTTC. It yields the protein CASSQGPPGREDETQYF. The chain couples TRBV4-3 to TRBJ2-5; possibly TRBD2 for D (6 bases). Germline V gives CDR1 LGHNA, CDR2 YSLEER. V lost 1 base to trimming and J lost 5 bases, with 20 bases between them. CDR3 size: 17 residues.

The genes are TRBV5-1 and TRBJ2-7, with D uncertain. CDR1 and CDR2 (germline): SGHRS, YFSETQ. The CDR3 has 15 residues. V lost 0 bases and J 1 base, leaving 11 bases between the germline ends. CDR3 loop: CASSLVNSPSYEQYF. The CDR3 DNA sequence: TGCGCCAGCAGCTTGGTGAACAGTCCGTCCTACGAGCAGTACTTC.

The chain combines TRBV7-2 with TRBJ1-2; 7 bases map to TRBD1. J gave up 6 bases and V 5 bases, and 15 bases lay outside the gene matches. This CDR3 is built from 16 residues. The V gene's germline CDR1 is SGHTA and CDR2 FQGNSA. The CDR3, as DNA: TGTGCCAGCAGCCCTAACCTACCCCGCCAGGGGGATGGCTACACCTTC. Its translation is CASSPNLPRQGDGYTF.

The J gene is TRBJ2-7, the V gene TRBV29-1, with D unclear. The CDR3 has 12 amino acids. Germline V CDR1 and CDR2: SQVTM, ANQGSEA. The V end lost 7 bases, the J end lost 0 bases, and 10 bases lay between the germline ends. The DNA of the CDR3 is TGCAGCGGATCTGGAAGCTCCTACGAGCAGTACTTC. Protein: CSGSGSSYEQYF.